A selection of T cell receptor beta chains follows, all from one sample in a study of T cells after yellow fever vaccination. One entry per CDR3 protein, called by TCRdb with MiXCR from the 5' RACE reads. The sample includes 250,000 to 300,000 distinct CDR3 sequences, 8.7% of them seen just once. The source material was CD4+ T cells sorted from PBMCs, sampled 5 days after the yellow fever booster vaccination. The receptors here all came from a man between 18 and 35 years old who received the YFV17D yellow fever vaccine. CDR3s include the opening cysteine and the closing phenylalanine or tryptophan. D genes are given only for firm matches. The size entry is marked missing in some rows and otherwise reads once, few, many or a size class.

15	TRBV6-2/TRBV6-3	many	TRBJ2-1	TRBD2	CASSYDGGMNNEQFF	TGTGCCAGCAGTTACGACGGGGGGATGAACAATGAGCAGTTCTTC
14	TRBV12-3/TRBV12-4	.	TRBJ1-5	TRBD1	CASRYQQGIQPQHF	TGTGCCAGCAGGTACCAACAGGGGATTCAGCCCCAGCATTTT
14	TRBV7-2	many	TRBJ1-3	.	CASSFAVSGNTIYF	TGTGCCAGCAGCTTCGCGGTCTCCGGAAACACCATATATTTT
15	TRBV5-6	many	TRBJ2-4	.	CASSLTQTIKNIQYF	TGTGCCAGCAGCTTGACACAGACGATAAAAAACATTCAGTACTTC
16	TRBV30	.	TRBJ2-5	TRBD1	CAWSGTGAVLGETQYF	TGTGCCTGGAGCGGTACAGGGGCAGTTTTAGGAGAGACCCAGTACTTC
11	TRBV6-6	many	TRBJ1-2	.	CASSYNYGYTF	TGTGCCAGCAGTTACAACTATGGCTACACCTTC
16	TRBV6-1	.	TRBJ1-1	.	CASSEVPRGTNTEAFF	TGTGCCAGCAGTGAAGTTCCTCGGGGAACTAACACTGAAGCTTTCTTT
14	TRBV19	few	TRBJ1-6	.	CASSIRIDNSPLHF	TGTGCCAGTAGTATCCGAATTGACAACTCACCCCTCCACTTT
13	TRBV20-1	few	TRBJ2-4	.	CSAGPGQPNIQYF	TGCAGTGCGGGACCAGGACAGCCCAACATTCAGTACTTC
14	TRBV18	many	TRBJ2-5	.	CASSSPGRQETQYF	TGTGCCAGCTCATCACCGGGACGGCAAGAGACCCAGTACTTC
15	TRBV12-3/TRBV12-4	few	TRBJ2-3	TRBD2	CASSLAVGGRDTQYF	TGTGCCAGCAGTTTAGCTGTCGGGGGGAGAGATACGCAGTATTTT
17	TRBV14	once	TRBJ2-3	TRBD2	CASSQDVAGGPRDTQYF	TGTGCCAGCAGCCAAGATGTGGCGGGGGGCCCCAGGGATACGCAGTATTTT
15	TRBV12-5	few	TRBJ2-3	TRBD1	CASGLTGGNTDTQYF	TGTGCTAGTGGTCTGACAGGGGGAAACACAGATACGCAGTATTTT
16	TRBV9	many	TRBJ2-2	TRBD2	CASSNSAGGFTGELFF	TGTGCCAGCAGCAATTCAGCGGGGGGTTTCACCGGGGAGCTGTTTTTT
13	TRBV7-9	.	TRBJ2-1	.	CASSSTSSNEQFF	TGTGCCAGCAGCTCTACTAGCTCCAATGAGCAGTTCTTC
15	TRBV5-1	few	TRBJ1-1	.	CASSRRTEGGTEAFF	TGCGCCAGCAGCCGCCGGACAGAAGGTGGGACTGAAGCTTTCTTT
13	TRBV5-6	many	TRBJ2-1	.	CASSFAPHNEQFF	TGTGCCAGCAGCTTTGCTCCCCACAATGAGCAGTTCTTC
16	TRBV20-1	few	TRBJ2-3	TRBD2	CSAPNPNSGGSNTQYF	TGCAGTGCCCCCAACCCCAATAGCGGGGGGTCGAATACGCAGTATTTT
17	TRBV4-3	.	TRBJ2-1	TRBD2	CASSQGITSGGANEQFF	TGCGCCAGCAGCCAAGGAATTACTAGCGGGGGGGCAAATGAGCAGTTCTTC
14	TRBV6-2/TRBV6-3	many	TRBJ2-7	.	CASSYRQASYEQYF	TGTGCCAGCAGTTACAGGCAGGCCTCCTACGAGCAGTACTTC
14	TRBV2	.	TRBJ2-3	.	CASSEGRIWDTQYF	TGTGCCAGCAGTGAGGGAAGGATATGGGATACGCAGTATTTT
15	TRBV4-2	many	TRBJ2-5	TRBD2	CASSPSGGLEETQYF	TGTGCCAGCAGCCCGAGCGGGGGCCTAGAAGAGACCCAGTACTTC
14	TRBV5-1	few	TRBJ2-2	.	CASSQSTDTGELFF	TGCGCCAGCAGCCAGTCGACAGACACCGGGGAGCTGTTTTTT
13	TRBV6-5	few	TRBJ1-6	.	CASSQTVGSPLHF	TGTGCCAGCAGCCAGACAGTAGGGTCACCCCTCCACTTT
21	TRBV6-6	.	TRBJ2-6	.	CASRSLSLLWGRSSGANVLTF	TGTGCCAGCAGATCTCTTTCCCTCTTATGGGGACGGAGCTCTGGGGCCAACGTCCTGACTTTC
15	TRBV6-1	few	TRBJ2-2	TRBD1	CASSGRTGSTGELFF	TGTGCCAGCAGTGGGCGGACAGGGAGTACCGGGGAGCTGTTTTTT
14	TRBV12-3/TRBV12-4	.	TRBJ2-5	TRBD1	CASSTQGKEETQYF	TGTGCCAGCAGTACACAGGGGAAGGAGGAGACCCAGTACTTC
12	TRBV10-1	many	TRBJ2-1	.	CASSTGAREQFF	TGCGCCAGCAGTACGGGGGCGCGTGAGCAGTTCTTC
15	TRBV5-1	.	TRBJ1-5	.	CASSPVGGSNQPQHF	TGCGCCAGCAGCCCGGTCGGGGGTTCTAATCAGCCCCAGCATTTT
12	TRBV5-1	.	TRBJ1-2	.	CASSDSEHGYTF	TGCGCCAGCAGCGATTCGGAGCATGGCTACACCTTC
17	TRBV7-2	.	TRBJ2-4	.	CASSPHSGNSGKNIQYF	TGTGCCAGCAGCCCGCACTCCGGGAATTCGGGCAAAAACATTCAGTACTTC
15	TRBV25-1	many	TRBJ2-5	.	CASSGLGGVQETQYF	TGTGCCAGCAGTGGGTTAGGGGGGGTCCAAGAGACCCAGTACTTC
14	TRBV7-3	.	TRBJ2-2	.	CASSFGGSTGELFF	TGTGCCAGCAGCTTTGGGGGTAGCACCGGGGAGCTGTTTTTT
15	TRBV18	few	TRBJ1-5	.	CASSPTPVSNQPQHF	TGTGCCAGCTCACCAACCCCAGTTAGCAATCAGCCCCAGCATTTT
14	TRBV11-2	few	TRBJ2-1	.	CATTPADSYNEQFF	TGTGCCACCACCCCAGCTGACTCCTACAATGAGCAGTTCTTC
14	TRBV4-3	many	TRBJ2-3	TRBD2	CASSQRGGTDTQYF	TGCGCCAGCAGCCAGCGCGGGGGGACAGATACGCAGTATTTT
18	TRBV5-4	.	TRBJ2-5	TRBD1	CASSVKTGTGTYQETQYF	TGTGCCAGCAGCGTTAAAACCGGGACAGGGACCTACCAAGAGACCCAGTACTTC
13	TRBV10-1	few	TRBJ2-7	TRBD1	CASSPRPGGEQYF	TGCGCCAGCAGCCCCCGGCCAGGGGGCGAGCAGTACTTC
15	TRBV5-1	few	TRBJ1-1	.	CASSLATGMNTEAFF	TGCGCCAGCAGCTTGGCGACAGGCATGAACACTGAAGCTTTCTTT
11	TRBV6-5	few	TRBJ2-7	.	CASSYAAEQYF	TGTGCCAGCAGTTACGCGGCGGAGCAGTACTTC
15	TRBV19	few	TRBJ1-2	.	CASSPTGPLQNGYTF	TGTGCCAGTAGCCCTACGGGACCCTTACAAAATGGCTACACCTTC
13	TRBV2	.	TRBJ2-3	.	CASSAGNRGTQYF	TGTGCCAGCAGTGCCGGAAATAGGGGTACGCAGTATTTT
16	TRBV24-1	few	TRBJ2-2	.	CATSDTSAQGTGELFF	TGTGCCACCAGTGATACAAGTGCGCAGGGCACCGGGGAGCTGTTTTTT
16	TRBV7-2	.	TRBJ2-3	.	CASSTLGGRSTDTQYF	TGTGCCAGCAGCACCCTGGGGGGGCGAAGCACAGATACGCAGTATTTT
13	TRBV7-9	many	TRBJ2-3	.	CASSLVASDTQYF	TGTGCCAGCAGCTTAGTAGCCTCAGATACGCAGTATTTT
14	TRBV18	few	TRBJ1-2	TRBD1	CASSVTGGNYGYTF	TGTGCCAGCTCCGTGACAGGGGGTAACTATGGCTACACCTTC
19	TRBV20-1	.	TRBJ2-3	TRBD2	CSARELIPTSGGSTDTQYF	TGCAGTGCTAGAGAGCTAATCCCTACTAGCGGGGGCAGCACAGATACGCAGTATTTT
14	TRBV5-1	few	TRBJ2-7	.	CASSLGLAGLEQYF	TGCGCCAGCAGCTTGGGACTGGCTGGCCTCGAGCAGTACTTC
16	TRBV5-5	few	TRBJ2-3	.	CASSLGPTPGTDTQYF	TGTGCCAGCAGCTTAGGTCCTACCCCCGGCACAGATACGCAGTATTTT
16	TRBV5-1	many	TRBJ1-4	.	CASSVDDSATNEKLFF	TGCGCCAGCAGCGTAGATGACAGCGCAACTAATGAAAAACTGTTTTTT